A single TCR beta chain is shown here with its context. This entry belongs to a study of blood T cell repertoires in COVID-19. Study-wide background: PBMCs, B-cell-depleted T cells, or T cells provided the cDNA or gDNA that made up the material.

CDR1 is SGHVS and CDR2 is FNYEAQ in the germline V gene. The CDR3 runs 15 residues. Trimming pared 6 bases from V and 9 bases from J, leaving 22 bases between. Per the study methods: Amplifying reference gene primers gave estimates of nucleated cell counts. Clones were sequenced by immunoSEQ multiplex PCR, and TCRdb holds only the in-frame ones, with some missing. The DNA gave D and trimming, while V, J and clone size come from that table. The repertoire holds more than 200,000 clones, with roughly 84% as singletons. The sequenced sample consisted of peripheral blood. This TCR came from a woman aged 40 to 49 who had recovered from COVID-19. The chain has TRBV7-6 and TRBJ2-3; D is possibly TRBD1 (5 bases). This CDR3 is CASSRSGAAPTTQYF. The DNA of the CDR3 is TGTGCCAGCAGTCGTTCTGGGGCCGCTCCTACCACGCAGTATTTT. Based on the CDR3 plus reference TRBV7-6 and TRBJ2-3, the full variable domain is GAGVSQSPRYKVTKRGQDVALRCDPISGHVSLYWYRQALGQGPEFLTYFNYEAQQDKSGLPNDRFSAERPEGSISTLTIQRTEQRDSAMYRCASSRSGAAPTTQYFGPGTRLTVL.